This T cell receptor (beta chain) was captured in a study of blood T cell repertoires in COVID-19. Study at large: The cDNA or gDNA used as material had been derived from T cells, B-cell-depleted T cells, or PBMCs.

In terms of age and location, participants ranged from roughly 18 to 95 years and lived in about 25 US areas. Which cohort a participant joined came from the clinical history participants gave. Sequencing was performed with immunoSEQ multiplex PCR; in TCRdb, only in-frame clones are kept and a portion is missing. This sample has 300,000 to 450,000 clones, with over 75% found just once. The CDR3 is 13 amino acids. Looked up from germline, CDR1 is MNHEY and CDR2 is SVGAGI. With 8 bases removed from V and 5 bases from J, the gap between germline ends came to 15 bases. The receptor's source is a woman aged 25 to 39 who had recovered from COVID-19. Sample: PBMCs or T cells enriched from blood (not recorded which). This chain joins TRBV6-5 and TRBJ2-5; weak D call: TRBD1 (5 bases). CDR3 sequence reads: CASQTAGAETQYF. The CDR3 DNA reads as TGTGCCAGCCAGACAGCCGGTGCGGAGACCCAGTACTTC.